These 13 T cell receptor beta chains came from one sample sequenced in a study of OX40 agonist ivuxolimab in advanced cancers. The library was generated by the immunoSEQ multiplex PCR assay. This is the immuneACCESS table as TCRdb keeps it, with only in-frame sequences that have V and J called. A part of the clones is gone; compared with another copy, unresolved V genes explain less than half, and the rest is unexplained. The sample has approximately 22,000 clones on record, 88% of them singletons. The biggest ten clones account for approximately 25% of the sample. Sequencing was performed on CD4+ or CD8+ T cells sorted from blood, taken in a trial of the OX40 agonist ivuxolimab. These receptors all come from an adult with an advanced solid tumor such as melanoma, head and neck, liver or kidney cancer.

The rearrangement joins TRBV5-6 to TRBJ1-2; D is undetermined. From germline, CDR1 is SGHDT and CDR2 YYEEEE. The CDR3 has 14 residues. V lost 4 bases and J lost 6, with 16 bases in between. CDR3 nucleotide sequence: TGTGCCAGCAGCCTAGGGCATGCAAAGGATGGCTACACCTTC. Translation gives CASSLGHAKDGYTF. Filled out from reference TRBV5-6 and TRBJ1-2, the complete variable domain reads DAGVTQSPTHLIKTRGQQVTLRCSPKSGHDTVSWYQQALGQGPQFIFQYYEEEERQRGNFPDRFSGHQFPNYSSELNVNALLLGDSALYLCASSLGHAKDGYTFGSGTRLTVV.

The chain is built from TRBV7-2 and TRBJ2-5; 9 bases are shared with TRBD1. Germline V gene lookup returns CDR1 SGHTA and CDR2 FQGNSA. V was pared by 6 bases and J by 1 base, with 15 bases of the junction left unmatched. This CDR3 has 18 amino acids. The CDR3 region is CASSHSRGTGRTQETQYF. In DNA form, the CDR3 reads TGTGCCAGCAGTCATAGCAGGGGGACAGGGCGGACCCAAGAGACCCAGTACTTC.

By its share, this clone is medium-sized. The chain is built from TRBV27 and TRBJ2-7, with 11 bases aligning to TRBD1. Trimming at V came to 5 bases and at J to 4 bases, leaving 4 bases not matched to a gene. The CDR3 runs to 14 residues. The germline V gene has CDR1 MNHEY and CDR2 SMNVEV (reference sequence). This CDR3 is CASSTDRGPYEQYF. The CDR3 bases are TGTGCCAGCAGTACGGACAGGGGGCCTTACGAGCAGTACTTC.

This clone has a single count. The chain recombines TRBV7-9 with TRBJ1-1; D call uncertain. CDR3 size: 15 residues. CDR1 is SEHNR, CDR2 FQNEAQ, per germline (reference sequence). Trimming left V 5 bases short and J 0 bases short, with 13 bases between. The CDR3 DNA reads as TGTGCCAGCAGCCCCTCCACAACGATGAACACTGAAGCTTTCTTT. Encoded protein: CASSPSTTMNTEAFF.

This chain joins TRBV6-4 and TRBJ2-1, with D tentatively TRBD1 or TRBD2 (5 bases each). Trimming took off 3 bases at V and 3 bases at J, with 12 bases between the two ends. The CDR3 runs to 15 residues. Germline loops: CDR1 MRHNA, CDR2 SNTAGT. CDR3 sequence reads: CASSEGPGNYNEQFF. CDR3 nucleotides: TGTGCCAGCAGTGAGGGGCCGGGGAACTACAATGAGCAGTTCTTC.

The CDR3 loop reads CASSPGQSRTEAFF. The CDR3 DNA follows: TGTGCCAGCAGCCCTGGACAGTCCCGCACTGAAGCTTTCTTT. V is TRBV7-3 and J is TRBJ1-1, with D perhaps matching TRBD1 (6 bases). Germline V lookup: CDR1 SGHTA, CDR2 FQGTGA. The CDR3 has 14 residues. V was cut by 5 bases and J by 4 bases, with 14 bases left in between.

The V gene is TRBV4-2, the J gene TRBJ2-2; D call uncertain. Germline loops: CDR1 LGHNA, CDR2 YNFKEQ. This CDR3 spans 13 amino acids. Trimming left V 0 bases short and J 5 bases short, with 4 bases between. The CDR3: CASSQDLTGELFF. The DNA of the CDR3 is TGTGCCAGCAGCCAAGATTTAACCGGGGAGCTGTTTTTT.

This clone was observed a handful of times. The chain carries TRBV4-1 and TRBJ1-6; D is perhaps TRBD1 (6 bases). Germline CDR1 reads MGHRA; CDR2 reads YSYEKL. This CDR3 has 14 residues. Trimming removed 4 bases at V and 10 bases at J, with 14 bases between. The CDR3 spells CASSPRQEGSPLHF. CDR3 nucleotide sequence: TGCGCCAGCAGCCCCCGACAGGAGGGGTCACCCCTCCACTTT.

The chain couples TRBV6-5 to TRBJ1-1; D gene ambiguous. The CDR3 consists of 15 residues. The V and J ends lost 3 bases and 0 bases respectively, with 11 bases between them. The germline gives CDR1 MNHEY, CDR2 SVGAGI. CDR3 protein: CASSYFKGMNTEAFF. The CDR3 DNA follows: TGTGCCAGCAGTTATTTTAAGGGAATGAACACTGAAGCTTTCTTT.

This chain links TRBV13 with TRBJ2-5; possibly TRBD1 for D (5 bases). The DNA end lines up better with TRBJ2-7; the J call may be wrong. CDR1 is PRHDT and CDR2 is FYEKMQ in the germline V gene (reference sequence). This CDR3 region has 12 residues. The CDR3, as DNA: TGTGCCAGCAGCACAGGCTCCTACGAGCAGTACTTC. This translates into CASSTGSYEQYF.

This rearrangement joins TRBV27 to TRBJ2-2, with 11 bases identical to TRBD2. CDR1 and CDR2 from the germline V gene are MNHEY and SMNVEV (reference sequence). CDR3 length: 16 amino acids. J was trimmed by 3 bases and V by 7 bases; bases with no gene match: 7. The CDR3: CASNFLAGGDTGELFF. The CDR3 DNA reads as TGTGCCAGCAACTTTCTAGCGGGAGGCGACACCGGGGAGCTGTTTTTT.

The rearrangement uses TRBV6-9 and TRBJ2-7, with D unresolved. CDR1 and CDR2 (germline): MNHGY, SVAAGI. The CDR3 is 13 residues long. V gave up 4 bases and J gave up 6 bases, with 13 bases separating them. CDR3 in DNA: TGTGCCAGCAGTTCAGACCCGATGGTCGAGCAGTACTTC. It codes for CASSSDPMVEQYF.

The genes are TRBV7-9 and TRBJ1-5, with D tentatively TRBD1 (6 bases). V was trimmed by 5 bases and J by 3 bases, leaving 14 bases between them. CDR1 SEHNR and CDR2 FQNEAQ come from the germline V gene (reference sequence). This CDR3 has 15 residues. The DNA of the CDR3 is TGTGCCAGCAGCCCCGGGACAATAGACAATCAGCCCCAGCATTTT. This gives the protein CASSPGTIDNQPQHF.